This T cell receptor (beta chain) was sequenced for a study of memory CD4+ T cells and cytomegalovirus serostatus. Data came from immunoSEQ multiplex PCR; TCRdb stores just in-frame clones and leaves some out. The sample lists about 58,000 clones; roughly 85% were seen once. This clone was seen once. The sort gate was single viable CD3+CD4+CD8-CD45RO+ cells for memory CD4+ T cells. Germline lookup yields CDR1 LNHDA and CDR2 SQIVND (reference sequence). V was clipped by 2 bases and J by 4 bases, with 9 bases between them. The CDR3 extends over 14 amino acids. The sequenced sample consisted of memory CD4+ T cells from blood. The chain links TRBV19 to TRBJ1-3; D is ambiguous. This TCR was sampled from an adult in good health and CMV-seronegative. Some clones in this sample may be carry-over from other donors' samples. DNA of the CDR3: TGTGCCAGTAGTATACCCGGGCCGGGAAACACCATATATTTT. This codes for CASSIPGPGNTIYF.